This T cell receptor (beta chain) was retrieved from a study of blood T cell repertoires in COVID-19. About the research overall: Acute and convalescent COVID-19 specimens originated in the United States, Italy and Spain. PBMCs, B-cell-depleted T cells, or T cells provided the cDNA or gDNA that made up the material.

Per the original data handling: Quantification of nucleated cells was approximated via reference gene primer amplification. Repertoires were generated with immunoSEQ multiplex PCR, while TCRdb's copy carries only in-frame clones and drops some. V and J calls and clone size are as listed in that table; D and trimming were resolved from the DNA. In the table there are 90,000 to 130,000 clones, roughly 85% of which are singletons. Germline V gene lookup returns CDR1 MDHEN and CDR2 SYDVKM. The CDR3 contains 14 residues. V shed 11 bases and J shed 0 bases, with 17 bases lying between them. This chain joins TRBV28 and TRBJ2-7, with D maybe TRBD2 (6 bases). The TCR sequence derives from a human donor in a cohort sampled during active COVID-19. Sequencing was done on a sample of peripheral blood. The CDR3 bases are TGTGCCTCCGGGACTGACACCGCCTCCTACGAGCAGTACTTC. Translating it yields CASGTDTASYEQYF.